This T cell receptor beta chain was found in a study of blood T cells in healthy people across ages. In regard to this clonotype: The antigen is undetermined.

Combining a sample-barcoded 5' primer with a J-beta primer mix, a second PCR ran for roughly 6 to 12 cycles. Each cDNA molecule was tagged by a template-switch adaptor that had 12 random nucleotides. MiXCR, applied by TCRdb to the 5' RACE reads, yields one record per CDR3 protein. The repertoire consists of about 1,600,000 distinct CDR3 sequences, with 42% occurring once and the leading ten covering 7% to 9.5%. Study results and caveats: Age advanced and TCR beta diversity per million T cells fell, roughly linearly.

J gave up 9 bases and V 0 bases, and 8 bases lay outside the gene matches. The CDR3 loop spans 17 amino acids. Germline V gene data show CDR1 as MGHDK and CDR2 as SYGVNS. This TCR derives from a woman younger than 35 in good health. Sequenced material: blood. The V and J genes are TRBV25-1 and TRBJ2-1; 13 bases fit TRBD2. CDR3 residues: CASSEYPGLAGDIEQFF. The CDR3 DNA is TGTGCCAGCAGTGAATACCCCGGACTAGCGGGAGACATTGAGCAGTTCTTC.